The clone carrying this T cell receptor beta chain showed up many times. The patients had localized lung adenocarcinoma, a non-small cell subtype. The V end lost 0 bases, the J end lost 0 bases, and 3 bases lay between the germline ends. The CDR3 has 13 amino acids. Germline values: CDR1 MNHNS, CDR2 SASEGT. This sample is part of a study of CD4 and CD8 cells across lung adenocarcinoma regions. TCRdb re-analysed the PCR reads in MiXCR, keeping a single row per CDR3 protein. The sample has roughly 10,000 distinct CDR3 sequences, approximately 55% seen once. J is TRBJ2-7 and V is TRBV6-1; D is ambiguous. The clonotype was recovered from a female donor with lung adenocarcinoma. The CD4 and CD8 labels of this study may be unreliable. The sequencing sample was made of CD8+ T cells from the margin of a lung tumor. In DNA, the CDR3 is TGTGCCAGCAGTGAAGCGTCCTCCTACGAGCAGTACGTC. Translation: CASSEASSYEQYV.